These 32 T cell receptor beta chains share one sample of origin, sequenced in a study of cytomegalovirus exposure and HLA in healthy donors. PCR was performed using 60 Vbeta and 13 Jbeta primers. The repertoire was sequenced with immunoSEQ multiplex PCR; TCRdb's copy has only in-frame clones and lacks some. Of 150,000 or so clones in the sample, less than 90% were seen once. The sequencing input was PBMCs. Receptor source: a man aged 45-65 years in good health and CMV-seropositive.

Here the CDR3 DNA reads TGCAGCGTACGCGGCGAGGGGGACTACGAGCAGTACTTC. Translation gives CSVRGEGDYEQYF. The rearrangement uses TRBV29-1 and TRBJ2-7, with TRBD1 as a possible D gene (6 bases). The CDR3 spans 13 residues. Germline V lookup: CDR1 SQVTM, CDR2 ANQGSEA. Trimming shortened V by 6 bases and J by 3 bases, and 15 bases separated the two germline ends.

This chain joins TRBV18 and TRBJ2-2, with a possible D match to TRBD1 (6 bases). Germline assignment: CDR1 KGHSH and CDR2 LQKENI. The CDR3 runs 14 residues. Trimming took 3 bases from V and 5 from J, leaving 10 bases between them. The CDR3, as DNA: TGTGCCAGCTCACCCGTCAGGGGAACCGGGGAGCTGTTTTTT. Translated: CASSPVRGTGELFF.

J is TRBJ2-1 and V is TRBV28; 7 bases match TRBD2. The CDR3 runs to 16 residues. The germline CDR1 and CDR2 sequences are MDHEN and SYDVKM. Trimming removed 0 bases from V and 5 bases from J; junction bases left unmatched: 7. The DNA of the CDR3 is TGTGCCAGCAGTTTATGGATCACTAGCGAAGACAATGAGCAGTTCTTC. It specifies CASSLWITSEDNEQFF.

The V and J genes are TRBV4-2 and TRBJ2-1; 10 bases map to TRBD1. The CDR3 is 15 amino acids. With V trimmed by 3 bases and J by 10 bases, 9 bases remained unmatched. The V gene's germline CDR1 is LGHNA and CDR2 YNFKEQ. The CDR3 DNA reads TGTGCCAGCAGCCACGGGACAGGGGAAGTAAAGGAGCAGTTCTTC. Encoded protein: CASSHGTGEVKEQFF.

V usage is TRBV4-3 and J usage is TRBJ1-2; the D is unclear. This CDR3 contains 15 residues. Trimming removed 0 bases from V and 5 bases from J, with 13 bases in between. CDR1 is LGHNA, CDR2 YSLEER, per germline. The CDR3 coding sequence is TGCGCCAGCAGCCAAGATCTTCTAGACGGGTATGGCTACACCTTC. Encoded protein: CASSQDLLDGYGYTF.

The chain joins TRBV9 to TRBJ1-1; TRBD1 might be the D (5 bases). V lost 0 bases, J lost 10 bases, and 16 bases lay in between. This CDR3 has 14 residues. In germline, CDR1 is SGDLS, CDR2 YYNGEE. CDR3 bases: TGTGCCAGCAGCGTAGGGGAGGAGGGGCGGATAGCTTTCTTT. Translating it yields CASSVGEEGRIAFF.

This rearrangement joins TRBV19 to TRBJ2-1, with D maybe TRBD1 (6 bases). Between the trimmed V and J ends, which lost 4 bases and 6 bases, there was a span of 10 bases. Germline V gene lookup returns CDR1 LNHDA and CDR2 SQIVND (reference sequence). The CDR3 runs to 13 residues. The CDR3 coding sequence is TGTGCCAGTAGTAAGGACAGAGTCAATGAGCAGTTCTTC. It is translated as CASSKDRVNEQFF.

This chain uses TRBV6-4 with TRBJ2-1; tentatively, D is TRBD2 (6 bases). Trimming removed 8 bases at V and 12 bases at J, with 11 bases between. CDR1 and CDR2 (germline): MRHNA, SNTAGT. This CDR3 has 10 residues. The CDR3 region has the DNA TGTGCCAGCGATTTGGGGGGGCAGTTCTTC. Its translation: CASDLGGQFF.

The CDR3 region is CSVEGLLAGAYEQYF. The CDR3 DNA is TGCAGCGTTGAAGGGTTACTAGCGGGGGCCTACGAGCAGTACTTC. The genes are TRBV29-1 and TRBJ2-7; 11 positions agree with TRBD2. Germline assignment: CDR1 SQVTM and CDR2 ANQGSEA. The V segment lost 1 base and the J segment 2 bases; nucleotides outside the gene matches: 4. This CDR3 comprises 15 residues.

Only one count was recorded for this clone. The V call is TRBV9, the J call TRBJ1-1; D is ambiguous. Germline-derived CDR1 and CDR2 are SGDLS and YYNGEE. This CDR3 is 14 amino acids long. Trimming shortened V by 0 bases and J by 1 base, and 7 bases separated the two germline ends. This chain's CDR3 is CASSVAGSNTEAFF. The CDR3 region has the DNA TGTGCCAGCAGCGTAGCGGGTTCGAACACTGAAGCTTTCTTT. The full variable domain, completed using reference TRBV9 and TRBJ1-1, is DSGVTQTPKHLITATGQRVTLRCSPRSGDLSVYWYQQSLDQGLQFLIQYYNGEERAKGNILERFSAQQFPDLHSELNLSSLELGDSALYFCASSVAGSNTEAFFGQGTRLTVV.

The chain carries TRBV14 and TRBJ2-7, with 10 bases identical to TRBD1. V was pared by 0 bases and J by 2 bases, with 1 base of the junction left unmatched. CDR3 size: 15 residues. CDR1 is SGHDN, CDR2 FVKESK, per germline. The DNA for the CDR3 is TGTGCCAGCAGCCAAGAAGGGACAGGGGCCTACGAGCAGTACTTC. Its protein product is CASSQEGTGAYEQYF.

Note on this clone: In the same sample, other DNA sequences code for this CDR3. V usage is TRBV9 and J usage is TRBJ2-1; 12 bases align to TRBD2. There are 14 residues in the CDR3. V was pared by 3 bases and J by 7 bases, with 2 bases of the junction left unmatched. The V gene's germline CDR1 is SGDLS and CDR2 YYNGEE. CDR3 DNA sequence: TGTGCCAGCAGCGGACTAGCGGGGGTAAATGAGCAGTTCTTC. Translating it yields CASSGLAGVNEQFF.

This clone was seen a handful of times. J is TRBJ2-7 and V is TRBV5-1, with TRBD2 as a possible D gene (5 bases). Trimming stripped 1 base from V and 0 bases from J, with 14 bases between. The CDR3 contains 16 residues. Germline V gene lookup returns CDR1 SGHRS and CDR2 YFSETQ. The CDR3 DNA follows: TGCGCCAGCAGCTTGCGAGAAGCTGGGAGCTCCTACGAGCAGTACTTC. Amino acids: CASSLREAGSSYEQYF. Using reference TRBV5-1 and TRBJ2-7 for the parts outside the CDR3, the full variable domain is KAGVTQTPRYLIKTRGQQVTLSCSPISGHRSVSWYQQTPGQGLQFLFEYFSETQRNKGNFPGRFSGRQFSNSRSEMNVSTLELGDSALYLCASSLREAGSSYEQYFGPGTRLTVT.

The rearrangement links TRBV19 to TRBJ1-2, with TRBD1 identical over 7 bases. The junction had 5 bases not matched to a gene; V was cut back by 2 bases and J by 2 bases. Germline V lookup: CDR1 LNHDA, CDR2 SQIVND (reference sequence). The CDR3 is 15 amino acids. The CDR3 DNA reads as TGTGCCAGTAGTATATTGGGACAGAACAACTATGGCTACACCTTC. Amino acid sequence: CASSILGQNNYGYTF.

The chain employs TRBV9 and TRBJ2-2; 10 bases are a match to TRBD1. Trimming took 0 bases from V and 5 from J; bases not matched to a gene: 10. The CDR3 has 18 residues. Germline V gene sequence: CDR1 SGDLS, CDR2 YYNGEE. The CDR3 is CASSVARSGTGVTGELFF. In nucleotides, the CDR3 is TGTGCCAGCAGCGTAGCTCGATCCGGGACAGGGGTTACCGGGGAGCTGTTTTTT.

The chain recombines TRBV28 with TRBJ1-5; TRBD1 agrees at 7 bases. Trimming took 6 bases from V and 1 from J; bases not matched to a gene: 9. The CDR3 consists of 16 residues. The germline V gene has CDR1 MDHEN and CDR2 SYDVKM. The CDR3: CASSFNRGRSNQPQHF. The CDR3 DNA follows: TGTGCCAGCAGCTTCAACAGGGGTCGGAGCAATCAGCCCCAGCATTTT.

V and J are TRBV5-4 and TRBJ1-2, with 11 bases identical to TRBD1. The junction had 9 bases not matched to a gene; V was cut back by 4 bases and J by 4 bases. The V gene's germline CDR1 is SGHNT and CDR2 YYREEE (reference sequence). This CDR3 has 16 amino acids. CDR3 DNA sequence: TGTGCCAGCAGCGGACAGGGGGCGCCGGATGCCTATGGCTACACCTTC. Amino acids: CASSGQGAPDAYGYTF. Based on the CDR3 plus reference TRBV5-4 and TRBJ1-2, the full variable domain is ETGVTQSPTHLIKTRGQQVTLRCSSQSGHNTVSWYQQALGQGPQFIFQYYREEENGRGNFPPRFSGLQFPNYSSELNVNALELDDSALYLCASSGQGAPDAYGYTFGSGTRLTVV.

This clone was detected a few times. The CDR3 bases are TGTGCCAGCAGCCTGACAGGGTCGAATCAGCCCCAGCATTTT. Its protein is CASSLTGSNQPQHF. The V and J genes are TRBV7-8 and TRBJ1-5, with TRBD1 identical over 7 bases. V was clipped by 5 bases and J by 4 bases; unmatched bases: 5. This CDR3 is 14 amino acids long. Germline CDR1 is SGHVS and CDR2 is FQNEAQ.

J is TRBJ1-5 and V is TRBV23-1; tentative D call: TRBD1 (5 bases). TRBV23-1 is classed as an ORF, of uncertain function. The CDR3 spans 16 residues. V was pared by 1 base and J by 0 bases, with 10 bases between. CDR3 DNA: TGCGCCAGCAGTCAATTCTCAGGGCATAGCAATCAGCCCCAGCATTTT. Translation gives CASSQFSGHSNQPQHF.

CDR3 coding DNA: TGTGCCAGCAGTGAACCCTCTACTTACACCGGGGAGCTGTTTTTT. This encodes CASSEPSTYTGELFF. The chain has TRBV25-1 and TRBJ2-2; D is uncertain. Trimming took off 2 bases at V and 3 bases at J, with 10 bases between the two ends. Per germline, CDR1 MGHDK and CDR2 SYGVNS. The length of the CDR3 is 15 residues.

As to this clone: The sample carries other DNA sequences with the same CDR3. The V gene is TRBV15, the J gene TRBJ2-4; 8 nucleotides match TRBD1. Germline V CDR1 and CDR2: LNHNV, YYDKDF (reference sequence). The CDR3 loop spans 17 amino acids. V lost 4 bases to trimming and J lost 4 bases; unmatched junction nucleotides: 12. CDR3 amino acids: CATSKGGQGGGKNIQYF. The DNA for the CDR3 is TGTGCCACCAGCAAAGGAGGACAGGGAGGAGGTAAAAACATTCAGTACTTC.

The chain has TRBV5-4 and TRBJ2-7, with 9 bases identical to TRBD1. The CDR3 covers 15 residues. After removal of 4 bases from V and 1 base from J, the junction contained 6 bases not matched to a gene. Germline V CDR1 and CDR2: SGHNT, YYREEE (reference sequence). CDR3: CASSPPGQGSYEQYF. The CDR3, as DNA: TGTGCCAGCAGCCCCCCGGGACAGGGATCCTACGAGCAGTACTTC.

This clone was observed a single time. The V gene is TRBV19, the J gene TRBJ2-1; TRBD1 aligns across 10 bases. Germline CDR1 and CDR2: LNHDA and SQIVND (reference sequence). This CDR3 comprises 15 residues. Losses at the gene ends were 7 bases for V and 7 bases for J; bases not matched to a gene: 10. The chain's CDR3 is CASTLPGQGRNEQFF. The CDR3 bases are TGTGCCAGTACACTCCCGGGACAGGGGCGGAATGAGCAGTTCTTC. The complete variable domain, with remaining parts taken from reference TRBV19 and TRBJ2-1, reads DGGITQSPKYLFRKEGQNVTLSCEQNLNHDAMYWYRQDPGQGLRLIYYSQIVNDFQKGDIAEGYSVSREKKESFPLTVTSAQKNPTAFYLCASTLPGQGRNEQFFGPGTRLTVL.

This clone was seen just once. The chain couples TRBV9 to TRBJ2-5; D gene unclear. The DNA end is a closer match to TRBJ2-7, so the J assignment may be wrong. Germline V gene data show CDR1 as SGDLS and CDR2 as YYNGEE. The CDR3 is 14 residues long. The chain's CDR3 is CASSPSVDSYEQYF. CDR3 in DNA: TGTGCCAGCAGCCCAAGTGTAGACTCCTACGAGCAGTACTTC.

This chain links TRBV6-5 with TRBJ2-1, with 7 bases aligning to TRBD1. The trim removed 4 bases at V and 0 bases at J, leaving 6 bases unmatched. The germline CDR1 and CDR2 sequences are MNHEY and SVGAGI. The length of the CDR3 is 16 residues. The CDR3 sequence is CASSWGTDLSYNEQFF. CDR3 nucleotides: TGTGCCAGCAGTTGGGGGACAGACCTCTCCTACAATGAGCAGTTCTTC.

In regard to this clone: Since no conserved phenylalanine or tryptophan closes the CDR3, a read error is the likely cause. The rearrangement links TRBV28 to TRBJ1-5; D is possibly TRBD1 (5 bases). The CDR3 runs 21 residues. Trimming took off 4 bases at V and 0 bases at J, with 28 bases between the two ends. Germline CDR1 reads MDHEN; CDR2 reads SYDVKM. For the CDR3, the DNA is TGTGCCAGCAGTTCCCTACCCGCGGGACCCGAGGGAGTCTATAGCAATCAGCCCCAGCATTCT. It encodes CASSSLPAGPEGVYSNQPQHS.

The rearrangement uses TRBV10-3 and TRBJ1-1; D call uncertain. This CDR3 spans 14 amino acids. Germline V CDR1 and CDR2: ENHRY, SYGVKD. Trimming shortened V by 2 bases and J by 4 bases, and 11 bases separated the two germline ends. The CDR3 DNA reads TGTGCCATCAGTGAGGGAGGAGGAACCACTGAAGCTTTCTTT. Translating it yields CAISEGGGTTEAFF.

The chain has TRBV29-1 and TRBJ2-2; possible D gene TRBD1, 6 bases. This CDR3 has 16 residues. Germline CDR1 reads SQVTM; CDR2 reads ANQGSEA. The ends were cut back, 5 bases at V and 3 bases at J, with 19 bases in the middle. The CDR3, as DNA: TGCAGCGTTCGAAGGTCAGGGGTAGAGGACACCGGGGAGCTGTTTTTT. It encodes CSVRRSGVEDTGELFF.

This clone was seen just once. V gene TRBV7-8 combines with J gene TRBJ1-1, with D perhaps TRBD1 (5 bases). The CDR3 sequence is 15 residues long. V lost 2 bases to trimming and J lost 6 bases, with 16 bases between them. Germline CDR1 reads SGHVS; CDR2 reads FQNEAQ. For the CDR3, the DNA is TGTGCCAGCAGCTTATCCCCAGGGCACCGGGCTGAAGCTTTCTTT. It codes for CASSLSPGHRAEAFF.

This clone was observed a handful of times. The CDR3 region has the DNA TGCGCCAGCAGCCAAGATTCGGAGGGAGGCGAAAAACTGTTTTTT. Its translation is CASSQDSEGGEKLFF. The rearrangement joins TRBV4-1 to TRBJ1-4; D is undetermined. Trimming took 0 bases from V and 8 from J, leaving 13 bases between them. CDR1 is MGHRA, CDR2 YSYEKL, per germline. The CDR3 has 15 residues.

V is TRBV28 and J is TRBJ2-7; possible D gene TRBD1, 7 bases. Germline CDR1 and CDR2: MDHEN and SYDVKM. V was trimmed by 3 bases and J by 5 bases, leaving 14 bases between them. The CDR3 length is 14 residues. CDR3 in amino acids: CASSFLQGEDEQYF. The CDR3, as DNA: TGTGCCAGCAGTTTCCTGCAGGGGGAGGACGAGCAGTACTTC.

In this sample, this clone turned up a few times. The V and J genes are TRBV5-4 and TRBJ1-5; D is undetermined. Germline lookup yields CDR1 SGHNT and CDR2 YYREEE (reference sequence). The CDR3 has 13 amino acids. Trimming left V 0 bases short and J 3 bases short, with 4 bases between. The CDR3 reads CASSLEANQPQHF. The CDR3 coding sequence is TGTGCCAGCAGCTTGGAAGCCAATCAGCCCCAGCATTTT.